The 20 T cell receptor beta chains below were found in one sample sequenced in a study of T cell responses to AZD1222 COVID-19 vaccine. Assay used: immunoSEQ multiplex PCR; TCRdb lists only in-frame clones, some missing. The sample has approximately 200,000 clones, 85% to 90% seen once. The sequencing used peripheral blood, collected on day 0 of AZD1222 vaccination. The receptors derive from an adult in good health.

V and J are TRBV4-2 and TRBJ1-6; possible D gene TRBD1, 5 bases. The germline V gene has CDR1 LGHNA and CDR2 YNFKEQ. Trimming removed 4 bases from V and 7 bases from J, with 14 bases in between. CDR3 length: 15 amino acids. As DNA, the CDR3 is TGTGCCAGCAGCCCAAACCCCAGGGCCAATTCACCCCTCCACTTT. Its translation is CASSPNPRANSPLHF.

The chain is built from TRBV2 and TRBJ1-5; D gene ambiguous. V was clipped by 4 bases and J by 0 bases, with 10 bases between them. Germline CDR1 SNHLY, CDR2 FYNNEI. The CDR3 is 15 amino acids. The CDR3 DNA sequence: TGTGCCAGCAGTGTTAGGGCGTATAGCAATCAGCCCCAGCATTTT. Its translation is CASSVRAYSNQPQHF.

A single count supports this clone. CDR3 residues: CAISESARNTEAFF. The DNA for the CDR3 is TGTGCCATCAGTGAGTCGGCCAGGAACACTGAAGCTTTCTTT. The V gene is TRBV10-3, the J gene TRBJ1-1; no definite D call. The CDR3 has 14 residues. With 0 bases removed from V and 1 base from J, the gap between germline ends came to 6 bases. CDR1 ENHRY and CDR2 SYGVKD come from the germline V gene.

The sample holds one count of this clone. The rearrangement joins TRBV29-1 to TRBJ2-1; 9 nucleotides line up with TRBD2. This CDR3 has 14 amino acids. Germline V CDR1 and CDR2: SQVTM, ANQGSEA. Unmatched junction bases numbered 12, after V lost 7 bases and J lost 8 bases. CDR3 nucleotide sequence: TGCAGCGGCCGAAGAGGCGGGGGGGCCCATGAGCAGTTCTTC. Protein sequence: CSGRRGGGAHEQFF.

Only a few counts were recorded for this clone. V gene TRBV27 combines with J gene TRBJ1-1; D might be TRBD1 (5 bases). The V and J ends lost 5 bases and 6 bases respectively, with 22 bases between them. Germline CDR1 is MNHEY and CDR2 is SMNVEV (reference sequence). CDR3 length: 16 amino acids. The CDR3 loop reads CASSPYPGGGRAEAFF. The DNA for the CDR3 is TGTGCCAGCAGTCCCTATCCCGGGGGAGGACGAGCTGAAGCTTTCTTT.

The chain employs TRBV7-8 and TRBJ2-1; TRBD1 is a possible D gene (6 bases). CDR3 length: 17 residues. Trimming took off 7 bases at V and 1 base at J, with 20 bases between the two ends. Germline V gives CDR1 SGHVS, CDR2 FQNEAQ. The CDR3 DNA reads as TGTGCCAGCATCCCGCTGGGGGACACAGAATCCTACAATGAGCAGTTCTTC. It codes for CASIPLGDTESYNEQFF.

The rearrangement uses TRBV15 and TRBJ2-3; D not certain. CDR1 and CDR2 from the germline V gene are LNHNV and YYDKDF (reference sequence). There are 13 residues in the CDR3. Deletions cut 1 base from V and 6 bases from J, with 8 bases between. Here the CDR3 DNA reads TGTGCCACCAGCAGAGGCTTATCGGATACGCAGTATTTT. This translates into CATSRGLSDTQYF.

V is TRBV9 and J is TRBJ1-4, with a possible D match to TRBD1 (5 bases). Deletions cut 2 bases from V and 5 bases from J, with 19 bases between. This CDR3 spans 17 amino acids. Per germline, CDR1 SGDLS and CDR2 YYNGEE. Here the CDR3 reads CASSVDPGGGKNEKLFF. DNA for the CDR3: TGTGCCAGCAGCGTGGACCCTGGGGGGGGGAAGAATGAAAAACTGTTTTTT.

The CDR3 DNA reads TGTGCCAGCAGGGTCCAATCTGGAAACACCATATATTTT. Translating gives CASRVQSGNTIYF. This chain uses TRBV2 with TRBJ1-3, with D unclear. The V gene lost 6 bases and the J gene lost 1 base, with 7 bases spanning the gap. The V gene's germline CDR1 is SNHLY and CDR2 FYNNEI. This CDR3 contains 13 residues.

This clone occurred a few times. This sequence joins TRBV9 and TRBJ1-2; perhaps TRBD1 as D (6 bases). This CDR3 comprises 16 residues. In germline, CDR1 is SGDLS, CDR2 YYNGEE. V was shortened by 0 bases and J by 2 bases, with 14 bases between the two germline ends. This CDR3 reads CASSVEWEGGNYGYTF. The CDR3 DNA reads TGTGCCAGCAGCGTAGAGTGGGAGGGGGGAAACTATGGCTACACCTTC.

The chain employs TRBV6-4 and TRBJ2-3, with 8 bases identical to TRBD2. Germline trimming cut 4 bases from V and 3 bases from J; bases unmatched to any gene: 6. In germline, CDR1 is MRHNA, CDR2 SNTAGT. The length of the CDR3 is 15 residues. The CDR3 reads CASSVSGGATDTQYF. The DNA for the CDR3 is TGTGCCAGCAGTGTATCGGGGGGGGCTACAGATACGCAGTATTTT.

The rearrangement joins TRBV9 to TRBJ2-7; D tentatively reads TRBD1 or TRBD2 (5 bases each). Between the trimmed V and J ends, which lost 0 bases and 2 bases, there was a span of 9 bases. The germline gives CDR1 SGDLS, CDR2 YYNGEE. The CDR3 loop spans 14 amino acids. The CDR3 region is CASSVGDDAYEQYF. The CDR3 DNA is TGTGCCAGCAGCGTAGGGGACGACGCCTACGAGCAGTACTTC.

V is TRBV28 and J is TRBJ2-3; TRBD1 aligns across 9 bases. V lost 3 bases, J lost 6 bases, and 10 bases stayed unmatched. Germline assignment: CDR1 MDHEN and CDR2 SYDVKM. This CDR3 contains 16 residues. The CDR3 is CASSLYPGQGADTQYF. The DNA of the CDR3 is TGTGCCAGCAGTTTGTACCCGGGACAGGGCGCCGATACGCAGTATTTT.

The chain links TRBV12-3 or TRBV12-4 to TRBJ1-3, with a tentative D call TRBD1 (5 bases). This CDR3 contains 13 residues. V shed 3 bases and J shed 6 bases, with 9 bases lying between them. The CDR3 DNA follows: TGTGCCAGCAGTTTGGGACTCTCAAACACCATATATTTT. Translated: CASSLGLSNTIYF.

This chain connects TRBV2 to TRBJ1-4; TRBD1 agrees at 12 bases. In germline, CDR1 is SNHLY, CDR2 FYNNEI. Germline trimming cut 8 bases from V and 12 bases from J; bases unmatched to any gene: 19. The CDR3 is 17 residues long. DNA for the CDR3: TGTGCCAGCCCTAAAAATGGGACAGGGGGCAGGGCCCAACAACTGTTTTTT. Its protein is CASPKNGTGGRAQQLFF. Full variable domain (rest looked up from reference TRBV2 and TRBJ1-4): EPEVTQTPSHQVTQMGQEVILRCVPISNHLYFYWYRQILGQKVEFLVSFYNNEISEKSEIFDDQFSVERPDGSNFTLKIRSTKLEDSAMYFCASPKNGTGGRAQQLFFGSGTQLSVL.

J is TRBJ2-7 and V is TRBV9, with 8 bases matching TRBD1. The CDR3 totals 17 residues. The germline V gene encodes CDR1 SGDLS and CDR2 YYNGEE. Trimming removed 3 bases from V and 0 bases from J; junction bases left unmatched: 11. CDR3: CASSDSGQGLSSYEQYF. CDR3 coding DNA: TGTGCCAGCAGCGACTCCGGACAGGGCCTAAGCTCCTACGAGCAGTACTTC.

This sequence joins TRBV6-5 and TRBJ2-2; no firm D call. The CDR3 covers 14 residues. Trimming cost V 8 bases and J 4 bases, with 14 bases left between them. In germline, CDR1 is MNHEY, CDR2 SVGAGI. In DNA, the CDR3 is TGTGCCAGCTCTGGGGTGAGGAGCACCGGGGAGCTGTTTTTT. Protein: CASSGVRSTGELFF.

The chain employs TRBV14 and TRBJ1-4; 8 nucleotides match TRBD1. Germline V gene sequence: CDR1 SGHDN, CDR2 FVKESK. This CDR3 has 15 amino acids. The V and J ends lost 0 bases and 8 bases, in that order; junction bases with no gene match: 5. The CDR3 here is CASSQDGDRLEKLFF. The DNA of the CDR3 is TGTGCCAGCAGCCAAGACGGGGACAGGCTCGAAAAACTGTTTTTT.

This clone was detected only a few times. This chain's CDR3 is CASSLGPLYEQYF. The DNA for the CDR3 is TGCGCCAGCAGCTTGGGGCCGTTGTACGAGCAGTACTTC. The V and J genes are TRBV5-1 and TRBJ2-7; D gene ambiguous. Looked up from germline, CDR1 is SGHRS and CDR2 is YFSETQ. The CDR3 is 13 amino acids. V dropped 0 bases and J dropped 4 bases, with 8 bases sitting between them.

To note about this clone: Other nucleotide sequences in the sample specify the same CDR3. The rearrangement joins TRBV3-1 (or the pseudogene TRBV3-2) to TRBJ1-6; D call uncertain. Per the germline V gene, CDR1 is LGHDT and CDR2 is YNNKEL (reference sequence). This CDR3 has 15 residues. The V gene lost 1 base and the J gene lost 0 bases, with 4 bases spanning the gap. Here the CDR3 DNA reads TGTGCCAGCAGCCAAGGGAGCTCCTATAATTCACCCCTCCACTTT. Its protein product is CASSQGSSYNSPLHF.